These 7 T cell receptor beta chains were sequenced from one sample in a study of cytomegalovirus exposure and HLA in healthy donors. Clones were sequenced by immunoSEQ multiplex PCR, and TCRdb holds only the in-frame ones, with some missing. The repertoire consists of 150,000 to 180,000 clones, with roughly 86% occurring once and the leading ten covering about 1.9%. The sequenced sample consisted of PBMCs. These receptors were obtained from a human donor in good health.

The chain carries TRBV6-6 and TRBJ2-7; TRBD1 might be the D (5 bases). The length of the CDR3 is 14 residues. V lost 5 bases and J 3 bases, leaving 14 bases between the germline ends. The V gene's germline CDR1 is MNHNY and CDR2 SVGAGI (reference sequence). The CDR3 here is CASSGRPGLYEQYF. CDR3 nucleotides: TGTGCCAGCAGTGGCCGCCCAGGGCTCTACGAGCAGTACTTC.

This chain uses TRBV18 with TRBJ1-4, with no clear D. From germline, CDR1 is KGHSH and CDR2 LQKENI. The CDR3 is made up of 13 amino acids. Trimming left V 3 bases short and J 8 bases short, with 10 bases between. CDR3 sequence reads: CASSPRGREKLFF. CDR3 in DNA: TGTGCCAGCTCACCTCGAGGGAGGGAAAAACTGTTTTTT. Full variable domain (remainder filled in from reference TRBV18 and TRBJ1-4): NAGVMQNPRHLVRRRGQEARLRCSPMKGHSHVYWYRQLPEEGLKFMVYLQKENIIDESGMPKERFSAEFPKEGPSILRIQQVVRGDSAAYFCASSPRGREKLFFGSGTQLSVL.

Only a few counts were recorded for this clone. The chain's CDR3 is CASSRGQGQYNEQFF. In DNA form, the CDR3 reads TGTGCCAGCAGCCGGGGACAGGGACAATACAATGAGCAGTTCTTC. This sequence joins TRBV7-2 and TRBJ2-1; 9 nucleotides line up with TRBD1. V was clipped by 5 bases and J by 4 bases; unmatched bases: 6. The CDR3 is 15 residues long. Germline V lookup: CDR1 SGHTA, CDR2 FQGNSA.

This clone was detected a few times. The gene calls are TRBV6-4 and TRBJ2-1, with 14 bases lining up with TRBD2. The CDR3 covers 15 residues. The V gene's germline CDR1 is MRHNA and CDR2 SNTAGT. Trimming took 6 bases from V and 10 from J; bases not matched to a gene: 8. The CDR3 DNA is TGTGCCAGCAGCCTCAGACTAGCGGGGGGGGACGAGCAGTTCTTC. Protein product: CASSLRLAGGDEQFF.

DNA for the CDR3: TGTGCCAGCAGGACCCGACAGGGAGGTGAAAAACTGTTTTTT. Translated: CASRTRQGGEKLFF. The chain is built from TRBV5-5 and TRBJ1-4, with 7 positions matching TRBD1. The CDR3 contains 14 residues. Per the germline V gene, CDR1 is SGHKS and CDR2 is YYEKEE (reference sequence). V shed 5 bases, J shed 7 bases, and the junction held 8 bases outside the gene matches.

The chain couples TRBV9 to TRBJ1-2; TRBD1 agrees at 7 bases. This CDR3 region has 15 residues. Trimming took 0 bases from V and 10 from J; bases not matched to a gene: 12. Germline assignment: CDR1 SGDLS and CDR2 YYNGEE. CDR3 in DNA: TGTGCCAGCAGCGTAGGGACAGGCGACCTATGGGACTACACCTTC. It yields the protein CASSVGTGDLWDYTF.

In the case of this clone: Other DNA sequences in the sample encode the same CDR3. The J gene is TRBJ1-2, the V gene TRBV7-9; 8 bases are shared with TRBD1. CDR3 length equals 15 residues. V gave up 2 bases and J gave up 3 bases; unmatched junction bases: 5. Per the germline V gene, CDR1 is SEHNR and CDR2 is FQNEAQ (reference sequence). DNA for the CDR3: TGTGCCAGCAGCTTACAGGGGGCTGGGGACTATGGCTACACCTTC. Translating gives CASSLQGAGDYGYTF.